A selection of T cell receptor beta chains follows, all from one sample in a study of human T cells and chemical hapten exposure. Each CDR3 protein gets one entry after TCRdb re-called the RACE reads with MiXCR. The sample gives some 79,000 distinct CDR3 sequences, about 6.8% of which show up once; around 1.5% is in the top ten. The sequencing here drew on whole blood, taken in connection with sensitization to the hapten diphenylcyclopropenone (DPC). These receptors came from a woman aged 25 to 45 with alopecia areata. Some clones in this sample may be carry-over from other donors' samples. CDR3s include the opening cysteine and the closing phenylalanine or tryptophan. Fields, in order: J gene, V gene, D gene, clone size, CDR3 DNA, CDR3 protein. The D gene is left open where the match is weak. Some rows have no size entry. The others give once, few or many, or a class for an expanded clone.

>TRBJ2-1|TRBV6-6|-|many
TGTGCCAGCAGTTACTCGCGGGAGCAGTTCTTC
CASSYSREQFF
>TRBJ1-4|TRBV20-1|-|few
TGCAGTGCGGCCTCAACTAATGAAAAACTGTTTTTT
CSAASTNEKLFF
>TRBJ1-1|TRBV12-3/TRBV12-4|-|many
TGTGCCAGCAGTTTAAGGGCAGGGACTGAAGCTTTCTTT
CASSLRAGTEAFF
>TRBJ1-1|TRBV12-3/TRBV12-4|-|-
TGTGCCAGCAGTTTTCTAGCTGAAGCTTTCTTT
CASSFLAEAFF
>TRBJ1-1|TRBV29-1|-|few
TGCAGCTTCGGACAGACGAACACTGAAGCTTTCTTT
CSFGQTNTEAFF
>TRBJ1-4|TRBV12-3/TRBV12-4|-|few
TGTGCCAGCAGAGTGAGTGAAAAACTGTTTTTT
CASRVSEKLFF
>TRBJ2-1|TRBV12-3/TRBV12-4|TRBD1|many
TGTGCCAGCAGTTTGGGACAGGGGGTGGGGAATGAGCAGTTCTTC
CASSLGQGVGNEQFF
>TRBJ1-1|TRBV3-1|-|few
TGTGCCAGCAGCCAAGATCCTCAGACAGATGAAGCTTTCTTT
CASSQDPQTDEAFF
>TRBJ2-1|TRBV6-5|-|many
TGTGCCAGCAGGGACATAAGCTCCTACAATGAGCAGTTCTTC
CASRDISSYNEQFF
>TRBJ1-2|TRBV7-9|-|few
TGTGCCAGCAGCTTAGGGGGCCCGCGTAACTATGGCTACACCTTC
CASSLGGPRNYGYTF
>TRBJ1-5|TRBV12-3/TRBV12-4|-|many
TGTGCCAGCAGCTATACAGGGCTTGGCCAGCCCCAGCATTTT
CASSYTGLGQPQHF
>TRBJ2-4|TRBV6-5|-|many
TGTGCCAGCTCTACCGGGTCCGAAAACATTCAGTACTTC
CASSTGSENIQYF